This T cell receptor (beta chain) was sequenced for a study of post-analysis software for immune sequencing data. Turning to the study itself: Disease courses included relapsing-remitting, secondary progressive and progressive-relapsing multiple sclerosis.

General study findings and limits: With TRBV5-6, TRBV5-1 and TRBV20-1 included, 5 or 6 TRBV segments were more frequent in patients than in controls. Controls had significantly higher normalized Chao1 diversity than multiple sclerosis patients. Under F measure analysis, samples from one preparation batch co-clustered strongly.

This clonotype was counted once. Antigen unknown. Lacking the conserved final phenylalanine or tryptophan, this CDR3 likely reflects a read error. Included in the TCR beta cDNA libraries were unique molecular identifiers. MiXCR was run by TCRdb on the PCR reads, yielding one entry per CDR3 protein. Found here are hundreds of thousands of distinct CDR3 sequences, roughly three fifths of them singletons; the top ten hold 10% to 12%. This CDR3 is 12 amino acids long. Trimming stripped 3 bases from V and 4 bases from J, with 4 bases between. Germline V gene data show CDR1 as LNHNV and CDR2 as YYDKDF (reference sequence).

Material for sequencing was blood. The sequence derives from a girl aged 2 to 9 with multiple sclerosis. The chain is built from TRBV15 and TRBJ1-5; D unresolved. The CDR3 nucleotides are TGTGCCACCAGCAGTCAGAATCAGCCCCAGCATGTT. This encodes CATSSQNQPQHV.